Reported below is one T cell receptor beta chain. The sample holds other DNA sequences that translate to the same CDR3. The V gene's germline CDR1 is LGHDT and CDR2 YNNKEL (reference sequence). The CDR3 has 13 amino acids. V gave up 4 bases and J gave up 1 base, with 7 bases separating them. Sequenced by immunoSEQ multiplex PCR; TCRdb stores in-frame clones only, minus some. Of roughly 92,000 clones in the sample, around 86% were seen once. These data originate in a study of blood T cell repertoires in COVID-19. The wider study: Whether acute or convalescent, the COVID-19 samples came from the United States, Italy and Spain.

This sequence was found in a woman older than 75 with acute or convalescent COVID-19. This chain uses TRBV3-1 (or the pseudogene TRBV3-2) with TRBJ1-1; TRBD1 is a possible D gene (5 bases). What was sequenced was peripheral blood. The CDR3 region is CASSRGGNTEAFF. CDR3 DNA sequence: TGTGCCAGCAGCCGCGGGGGGAACACTGAAGCTTTCTTT.